Below are 25 T cell receptor beta chains sequenced from a single sample in a study of cytomegalovirus exposure and HLA in healthy donors. Amplification used 60 Vbeta primers and 13 Jbeta primers. The assay was immunoSEQ multiplex PCR, and TCRdb's table has in-frame clones only and misses some. Of around 160,000 clones in the sample, 83% were seen once. Sequencing was carried out using PBMCs. Every receptor here comes from a man aged 50 or older in good health and CMV-seropositive.

The chain is built from TRBV11-1 and TRBJ1-1; D may be TRBD1 (6 bases). The V end lost 4 bases, the J end lost 11 bases, and 23 bases lay between the germline ends. From germline, CDR1 is SGHAT and CDR2 FQDESV (reference sequence). CDR3 length equals 15 residues. The chain's CDR3 is CASSSTGAGGREAFF. CDR3 in DNA: TGTGCCAGCAGCTCAACCGGGGCGGGGGGCCGAGAGGCTTTCTTT.

The chain couples TRBV5-3 to TRBJ1-5, with 7 nucleotides matching TRBD1. TRBV5-3 has ORF status, its function being uncertain. V lost 0 bases and J lost 6; bases outside the gene matches: 15. The CDR3 is 18 residues long. The CDR3 nucleotides read TGTGCCAGAAGCTTGGAAAGGGGGCGATGGTTTTCTATTCAGCCCCAGCATTTT. Its translation is CARSLERGRWFSIQPQHF.

The chain recombines TRBV5-1 with TRBJ1-2; no reliable D call. Germline V gives CDR1 SGHRS, CDR2 YFSETQ. Trimming pared 0 bases from V and 5 bases from J, leaving 11 bases between. The CDR3 sequence is 14 residues long. CDR3 bases: TGCGCCAGCAGCTTGGAAGATCCTAGGTATGGCTACACCTTC. It translates to CASSLEDPRYGYTF.

The CDR3 DNA follows: TGTGCCAGCAGCTTACTAGACAGGAGCAATCAGCCCCAGCATTTT. Residues: CASSLLDRSNQPQHF. This rearrangement joins TRBV5-6 to TRBJ1-5; TRBD1 might be the D (6 bases). The V and J ends lost 2 bases and 1 base respectively, with 10 bases between them. The CDR3 runs 15 residues. Germline-derived CDR1 and CDR2 are SGHDT and YYEEEE.

This clone was seen once. V usage is TRBV19 and J usage is TRBJ1-1; TRBD1 might be the D (6 bases). The germline V gene has CDR1 LNHDA and CDR2 SQIVND (reference sequence). V lost 3 bases and J 9 bases, leaving 17 bases between the germline ends. CDR3 length equals 14 residues. CDR3 nucleotides: TGTGCCAGTAGTATGAGGGCACAGGGCGGGCAAGCTTTCTTT. Protein product: CASSMRAQGGQAFF.

The rearrangement joins TRBV9 to TRBJ2-6; a possible D gene is TRBD1 (7 bases). The CDR3 covers 17 residues. Looked up from germline, CDR1 is SGDLS and CDR2 is YYNGEE. Between the trimmed V and J ends, which lost 0 bases and 1 base, there was a span of 11 bases. The CDR3 sequence is CASSVEAGGSGANVLTF. The DNA for the CDR3 is TGTGCCAGCAGCGTAGAGGCAGGGGGGTCTGGGGCCAACGTCCTGACTTTC.

The chain combines TRBV6-5 with TRBJ1-5; D remains ambiguous. Germline CDR1 MNHEY, CDR2 SVGAGI. The CDR3 loop spans 14 amino acids. Trimming took off 2 bases at V and 5 bases at J, with 10 bases between the two ends. In DNA form, the CDR3 reads TGTGCCAGCAGTTACAGCCGAATCGATCAGCCCCAGCATTTT. Encoded protein: CASSYSRIDQPQHF.

The CDR3 DNA reads as TGTGCCAGCAGCGCAGACAGGGAAAACATTCAGTACTTC. It is translated as CASSADRENIQYF. J is TRBJ2-4 and V is TRBV7-9, with 7 positions matching TRBD1. V shed 5 bases and J 5 bases; nucleotides not matched to a gene: 3. The CDR3 covers 13 residues. Per the germline V gene, CDR1 is SEHNR and CDR2 is FQNEAQ (reference sequence).

This clone showed up just once. This chain uses TRBV7-9 with TRBJ1-1; D possibly corresponds to TRBD1 (5 bases). The CDR3 totals 14 residues. Between the trimmed V and J ends, which lost 6 bases and 0 bases, there was a span of 11 bases. In germline, CDR1 is SEHNR, CDR2 FQNEAQ (reference sequence). CDR3 nucleotide sequence: TGTGCCAGCAGTCCGGGGGGGGTGAACACTGAAGCTTTCTTT. Amino acids: CASSPGGVNTEAFF.

The genes are TRBV19 and TRBJ2-1; 7 bases align to TRBD1. V was clipped by 5 bases and J by 5 bases; unmatched bases: 9. Looked up from germline, CDR1 is LNHDA and CDR2 is SQIVND (reference sequence). The CDR3 is 15 amino acids. CDR3 nucleotide sequence: TGTGCCAGTAGTCCGGGACAGCGAGCCCACAATGAGCAGTTCTTC. This translates into CASSPGQRAHNEQFF.

In this sample, this clone turned up once. This chain uses TRBV28 with TRBJ2-1, with 10 bases fitting TRBD2. The length of the CDR3 is 15 residues. Germline-derived CDR1 and CDR2 are MDHEN and SYDVKM. Trimming removed 7 bases from V and 0 bases from J; junction bases left unmatched: 3. In DNA form, the CDR3 reads TGTGCCAGCAAACCTAGCGGGAGCTCCTACAATGAGCAGTTCTTC. Protein sequence: CASKPSGSSYNEQFF.

This rearrangement joins TRBV19 to TRBJ2-1; 7 bases are shared with TRBD1. Unmatched junction bases numbered 13, after V lost 10 bases and J lost 13 bases. This CDR3 has 12 amino acids. Germline V CDR1 and CDR2: LNHDA, SQIVND (reference sequence). The chain's CDR3 is CATRIEDREQFF. CDR3 nucleotides: TGTGCCACTCGAATCGAAGACAGGGAACAGTTCTTC.

The chain combines TRBV5-6 with TRBJ2-7, with D hard to call. The length of the CDR3 is 16 residues. V lost 0 bases, J lost 2 bases, and 15 bases lay in between. CDR1 SGHDT and CDR2 YYEEEE come from the germline V gene. In nucleotides, the CDR3 is TGTGCCAGCAGCTTGGCGTCAGCTGTCGCGGCCTACGAGCAGTACTTC. Protein sequence: CASSLASAVAAYEQYF.

The gene calls are TRBV28 and TRBJ2-1; no clear D. There are 14 residues in the CDR3. CDR1 MDHEN and CDR2 SYDVKM come from the germline V gene. Trimming removed 3 bases from V and 9 bases from J, with 15 bases in between. CDR3: CASSFGGAQSEQFF. In nucleotides, the CDR3 is TGTGCCAGCAGTTTTGGCGGAGCCCAGAGTGAGCAGTTCTTC.

V and J are TRBV6-1 and TRBJ2-2; D is ambiguous. The CDR3 contains 13 residues. V lost 7 bases and J 0 bases, leaving 6 bases between the germline ends. Germline-derived CDR1 and CDR2 are MNHNS and SASEGT. In DNA, the CDR3 is TGTGCCAGCACCAGGACGAACACCGGGGAGCTGTTTTTT. Translating it yields CASTRTNTGELFF.

The rearrangement uses TRBV7-2 and TRBJ2-5; 7 bases align to TRBD2. Germline assignment: CDR1 SGHTA and CDR2 FQGNSA. There are 15 residues in the CDR3. Unmatched junction bases numbered 12, after V lost 6 bases and J lost 5 bases. The CDR3 is CASRPPSGAGETQYF. CDR3 in DNA: TGTGCCAGCAGGCCCCCTAGCGGCGCGGGGGAGACCCAGTACTTC.

The chain joins TRBV6-5 to TRBJ2-5; D is perhaps TRBD2 (5 bases). The germline V and J ends were trimmed by 5 bases and 5 bases, with 9 bases remaining between them. This CDR3 is built from 12 residues. Looked up from germline, CDR1 is MNHEY and CDR2 is SVGAGI. The CDR3 here is CASSRTGETQYF. In DNA, the CDR3 is TGTGCCAGCAGTCGGACGGGGGAGACCCAGTACTTC.

The chain recombines TRBV9 with TRBJ2-1; 8 bases agree with TRBD2. In germline, CDR1 is SGDLS, CDR2 YYNGEE. V shed 4 bases, J shed 8 bases, and the junction held 11 bases outside the gene matches. This CDR3 is built from 15 residues. The CDR3 sequence: CASSISGRFNYEQFF. For the CDR3, the DNA is TGTGCCAGCAGCATAAGCGGGAGATTTAACTATGAGCAGTTCTTC.

This chain joins TRBV2 and TRBJ1-4; D gene unclear. The germline V gene has CDR1 SNHLY and CDR2 FYNNEI. The CDR3 consists of 15 residues. The V end was cut by 2 bases, the J end by 2 bases, with 9 bases between. The CDR3 protein is CASSERGQTNEKLFF. The CDR3 nucleotides read TGTGCCAGCAGTGAACGGGGTCAGACTAATGAAAAACTGTTTTTT. Looking up the rest from reference TRBV2 and TRBJ1-4 gives the full variable domain: EPEVTQTPSHQVTQMGQEVILRCVPISNHLYFYWYRQILGQKVEFLVSFYNNEISEKSEIFDDQFSVERPDGSNFTLKIRSTKLEDSAMYFCASSERGQTNEKLFFGSGTQLSVL.

V and J are TRBV9 and TRBJ2-7; D is possibly TRBD2 (6 bases). V lost 2 bases and J 2 bases, leaving 11 bases between the germline ends. CDR1 is SGDLS, CDR2 YYNGEE, per germline. CDR3 length: 14 residues. In DNA, the CDR3 is TGTGCCAGCAGCGTCGGGACTGAACCCTACGAGCAGTACTTC. This translates into CASSVGTEPYEQYF. Variable domain in full (rest from reference TRBV9 and TRBJ2-7): DSGVTQTPKHLITATGQRVTLRCSPRSGDLSVYWYQQSLDQGLQFLIQYYNGEERAKGNILERFSAQQFPDLHSELNLSSLELGDSALYFCASSVGTEPYEQYFGPGTRLTVT.

The chain employs TRBV28 and TRBJ1-6, with 8 bases that match TRBD1. Germline CDR1 reads MDHEN; CDR2 reads SYDVKM. CDR3 size: 17 residues. J gave up 0 bases and V 5 bases, and 6 bases lay outside the gene matches. This CDR3 is CASSSGQGRSYNSPLHF. In nucleotides, the CDR3 is TGTGCCAGCAGTAGCGGACAGGGACGCTCCTATAATTCACCCCTCCACTTT.

The rearrangement uses TRBV6-5 and TRBJ2-1; 8 bases align to TRBD2. The CDR3 is 16 residues long. Germline values: CDR1 MNHEY, CDR2 SVGAGI. The V segment lost 2 bases and the J segment 3 bases; nucleotides outside the gene matches: 6. In DNA form, the CDR3 reads TGTGCCAGCAGTTACCAATATAGCGGGGTCTACAATGAGCAGTTCTTC. This translates into CASSYQYSGVYNEQFF.

The rearrangement uses TRBV28 and TRBJ2-5; weak D call: TRBD2 (5 bases). The V gene's germline CDR1 is MDHEN and CDR2 SYDVKM. This CDR3 region has 16 residues. V shed 3 bases and J shed 6 bases, with 20 bases lying between them. The CDR3 loop reads CASSFSIGPERQTQYF. In DNA, the CDR3 is TGTGCCAGCAGTTTCTCGATTGGGCCAGAGCGGCAGACCCAGTACTTC.

The chain couples TRBV6-4 to TRBJ2-1, with 9 nucleotides matching TRBD1. The CDR3 is made up of 15 amino acids. Trimming cost V 6 bases and J 5 bases; bases outside gene matches: 8. CDR1 and CDR2 (germline): MRHNA, SNTAGT. CDR3 in amino acids: CASRNRGRNNNEQFF. The CDR3 coding sequence is TGTGCCAGCAGAAACAGGGGGCGCAATAACAATGAGCAGTTCTTC.

This rearrangement joins TRBV11-2 to TRBJ2-3; 8 positions agree with TRBD2. The CDR3 has 17 residues. The germline V gene has CDR1 SGHAT and CDR2 FQNNGV. J was trimmed by 6 bases and V by 5 bases; bases with no gene match: 16. The CDR3 spells CASSPTGGRIGMDTQYF. The CDR3 DNA sequence: TGTGCCAGCAGCCCCACGGGGGGGCGTATCGGTATGGATACGCAGTATTTT.